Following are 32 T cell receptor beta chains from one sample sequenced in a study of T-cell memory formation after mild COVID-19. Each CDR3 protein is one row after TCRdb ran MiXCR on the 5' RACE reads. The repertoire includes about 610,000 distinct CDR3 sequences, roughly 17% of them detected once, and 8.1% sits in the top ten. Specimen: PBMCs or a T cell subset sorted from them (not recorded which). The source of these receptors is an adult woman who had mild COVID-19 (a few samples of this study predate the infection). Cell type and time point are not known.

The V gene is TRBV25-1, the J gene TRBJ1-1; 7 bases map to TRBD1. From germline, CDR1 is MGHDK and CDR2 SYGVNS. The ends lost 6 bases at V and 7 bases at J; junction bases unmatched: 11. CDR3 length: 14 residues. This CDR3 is CASSARGGADEAFF. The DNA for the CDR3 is TGTGCCAGCAGCGCCAGAGGGGGCGCGGATGAAGCTTTCTTT.

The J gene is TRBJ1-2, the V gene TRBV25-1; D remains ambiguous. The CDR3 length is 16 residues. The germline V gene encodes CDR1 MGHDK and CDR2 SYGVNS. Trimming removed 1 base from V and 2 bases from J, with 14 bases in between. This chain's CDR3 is CASSEFSGGLNYGYTF. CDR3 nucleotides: TGTGCCAGCAGTGAATTTTCGGGAGGCCTAAACTATGGCTACACCTTC.

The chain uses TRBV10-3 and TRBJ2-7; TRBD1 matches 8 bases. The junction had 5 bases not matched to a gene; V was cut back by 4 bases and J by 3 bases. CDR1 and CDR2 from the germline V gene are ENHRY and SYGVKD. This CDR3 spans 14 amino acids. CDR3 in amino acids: CAISAQGAGYEQYF. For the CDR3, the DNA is TGTGCCATCAGTGCCCAGGGGGCGGGCTACGAGCAGTACTTC.

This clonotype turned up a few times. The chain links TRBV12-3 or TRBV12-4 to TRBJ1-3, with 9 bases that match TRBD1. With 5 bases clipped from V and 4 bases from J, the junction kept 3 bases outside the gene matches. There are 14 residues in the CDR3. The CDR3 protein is CASSPGQGGNTIYF. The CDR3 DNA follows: TGTGCCAGCAGTCCGGGACAGGGCGGAAACACCATATATTTT.

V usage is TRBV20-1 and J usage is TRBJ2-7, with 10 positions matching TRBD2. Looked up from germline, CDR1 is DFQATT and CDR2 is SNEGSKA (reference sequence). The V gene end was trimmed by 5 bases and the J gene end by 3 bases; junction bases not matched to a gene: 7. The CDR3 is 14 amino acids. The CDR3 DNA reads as TGCAGTGCTTCGAGGACTAGCGGCTTCTACGAGCAGTACTTC. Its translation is CSASRTSGFYEQYF.

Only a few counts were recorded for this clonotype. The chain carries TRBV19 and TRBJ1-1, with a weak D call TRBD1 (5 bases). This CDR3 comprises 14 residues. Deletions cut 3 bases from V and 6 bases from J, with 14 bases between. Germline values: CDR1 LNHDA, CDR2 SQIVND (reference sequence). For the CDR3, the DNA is TGTGCCAGTAGTATGTGGTCGTTAGGGGCTGAAGCTTTCTTT. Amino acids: CASSMWSLGAEAFF.

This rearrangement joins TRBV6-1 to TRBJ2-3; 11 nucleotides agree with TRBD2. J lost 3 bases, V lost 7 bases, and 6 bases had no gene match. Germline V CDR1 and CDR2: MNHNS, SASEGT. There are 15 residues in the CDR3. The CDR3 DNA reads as TGTGCCAGCACAGAGGTAGCGGGGGGGACAGATACGCAGTATTTT. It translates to CASTEVAGGTDTQYF.

The CDR3, as DNA: TGTGCCAGCAGCTTGGTGCCCCGCGCAGATACGCAGTATTTT. This encodes CASSLVPRADTQYF. The chain links TRBV5-4 to TRBJ2-3; D not resolved. This CDR3 spans 14 amino acids. Germline assignment: CDR1 SGHNT and CDR2 YYREEE (reference sequence). V shed 0 bases and J shed 4 bases, with 9 bases lying between them.

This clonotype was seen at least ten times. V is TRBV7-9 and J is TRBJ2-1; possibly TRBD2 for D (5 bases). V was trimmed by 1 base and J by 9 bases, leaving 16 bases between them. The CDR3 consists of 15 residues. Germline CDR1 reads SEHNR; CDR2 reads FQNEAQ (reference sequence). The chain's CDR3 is CASSLEGGYLGEQFF. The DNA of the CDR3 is TGTGCCAGCAGCTTAGAAGGCGGGTACCTTGGTGAGCAGTTCTTC.

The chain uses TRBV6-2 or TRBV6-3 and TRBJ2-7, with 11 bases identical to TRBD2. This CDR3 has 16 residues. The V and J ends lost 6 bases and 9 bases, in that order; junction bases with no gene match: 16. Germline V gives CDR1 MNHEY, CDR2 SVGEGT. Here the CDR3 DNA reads TGTGCCAGCAGCCGAATACTAGCGGGAGACAATGCCTGGCAGTACTTC. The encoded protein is CASSRILAGDNAWQYF.

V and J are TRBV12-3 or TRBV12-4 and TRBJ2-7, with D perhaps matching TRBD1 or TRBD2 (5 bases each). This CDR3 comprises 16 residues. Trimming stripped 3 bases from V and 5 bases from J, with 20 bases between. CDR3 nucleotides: TGTGCCAGCAGTTTTTTAAGGGGACGGCAAATTAACGAGCAGTACTTC. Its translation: CASSFLRGRQINEQYF.

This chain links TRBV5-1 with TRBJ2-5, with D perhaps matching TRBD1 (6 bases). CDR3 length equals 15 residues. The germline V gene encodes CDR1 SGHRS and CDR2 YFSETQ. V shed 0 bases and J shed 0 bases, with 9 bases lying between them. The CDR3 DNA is TGCGCCAGCAGCTTGGGGGGGACAAACCAAGAGACCCAGTACTTC. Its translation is CASSLGGTNQETQYF.

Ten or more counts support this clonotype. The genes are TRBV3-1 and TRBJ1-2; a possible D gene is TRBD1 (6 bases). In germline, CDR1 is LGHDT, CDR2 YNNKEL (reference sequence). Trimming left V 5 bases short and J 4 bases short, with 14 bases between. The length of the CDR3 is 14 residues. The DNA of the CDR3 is TGTGCCAGCAGCATTCCAGGGGCTGGCTATGGCTACACCTTC. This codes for CASSIPGAGYGYTF.

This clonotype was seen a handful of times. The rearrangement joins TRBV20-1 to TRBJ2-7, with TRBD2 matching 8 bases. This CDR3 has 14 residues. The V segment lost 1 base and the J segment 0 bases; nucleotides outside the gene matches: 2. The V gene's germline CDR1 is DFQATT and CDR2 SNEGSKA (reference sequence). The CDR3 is CSARGLAGSYEQYF. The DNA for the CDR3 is TGCAGTGCTAGAGGGCTAGCGGGCTCCTACGAGCAGTACTTC.

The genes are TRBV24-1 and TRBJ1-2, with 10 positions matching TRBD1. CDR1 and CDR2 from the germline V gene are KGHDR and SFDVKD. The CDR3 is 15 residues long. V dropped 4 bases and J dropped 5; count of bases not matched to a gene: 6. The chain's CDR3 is CATSEPGQGSYGYTF. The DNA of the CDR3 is TGTGCCACCAGTGAACCGGGACAGGGGTCGTATGGCTACACCTTC.

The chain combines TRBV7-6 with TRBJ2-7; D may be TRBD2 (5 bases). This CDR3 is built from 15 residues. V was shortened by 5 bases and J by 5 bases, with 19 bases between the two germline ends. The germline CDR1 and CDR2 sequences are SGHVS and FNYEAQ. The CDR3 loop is CASSPEGSVPHEQYF. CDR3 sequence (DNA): TGTGCCAGCAGCCCCGAGGGTAGCGTTCCCCACGAGCAGTACTTC.

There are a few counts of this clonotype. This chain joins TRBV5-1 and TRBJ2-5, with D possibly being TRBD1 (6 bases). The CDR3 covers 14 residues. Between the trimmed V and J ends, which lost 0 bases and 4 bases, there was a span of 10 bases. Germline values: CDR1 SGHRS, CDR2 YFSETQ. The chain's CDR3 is CASSLVARGETQYF. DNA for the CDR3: TGCGCCAGCAGCTTGGTAGCCAGGGGAGAGACCCAGTACTTC.

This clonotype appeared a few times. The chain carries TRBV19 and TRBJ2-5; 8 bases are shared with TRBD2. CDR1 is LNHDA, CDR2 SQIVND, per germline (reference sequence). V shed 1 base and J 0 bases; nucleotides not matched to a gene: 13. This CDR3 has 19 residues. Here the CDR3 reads CASSIGILKLADYQETQYF. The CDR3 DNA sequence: TGTGCCAGTAGTATAGGGATTCTGAAACTAGCGGACTACCAAGAGACCCAGTACTTC.

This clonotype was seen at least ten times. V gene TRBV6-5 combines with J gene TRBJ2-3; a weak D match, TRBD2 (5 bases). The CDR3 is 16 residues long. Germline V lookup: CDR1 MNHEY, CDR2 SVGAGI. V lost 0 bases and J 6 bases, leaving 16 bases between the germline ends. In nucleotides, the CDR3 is TGTGCCAGCAGTTACTCGAGGGCAGGAGCCAGGGATACGCAGTATTTT. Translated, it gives CASSYSRAGARDTQYF.

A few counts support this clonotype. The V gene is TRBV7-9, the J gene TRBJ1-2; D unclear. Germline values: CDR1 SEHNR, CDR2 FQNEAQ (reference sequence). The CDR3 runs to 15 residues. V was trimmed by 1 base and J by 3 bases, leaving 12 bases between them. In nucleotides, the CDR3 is TGTGCCAGCAGCTTAGACGGAAAGGTTCACTATGGCTACACCTTC. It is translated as CASSLDGKVHYGYTF.

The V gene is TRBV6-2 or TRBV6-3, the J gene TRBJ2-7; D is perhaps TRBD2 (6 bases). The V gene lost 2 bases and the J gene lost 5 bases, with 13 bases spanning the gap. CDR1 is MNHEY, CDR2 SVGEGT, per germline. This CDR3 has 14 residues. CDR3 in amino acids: CASSYTGVSNEQYF. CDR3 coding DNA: TGTGCCAGCAGTTACACGGGGGTTTCCAACGAGCAGTACTTC.

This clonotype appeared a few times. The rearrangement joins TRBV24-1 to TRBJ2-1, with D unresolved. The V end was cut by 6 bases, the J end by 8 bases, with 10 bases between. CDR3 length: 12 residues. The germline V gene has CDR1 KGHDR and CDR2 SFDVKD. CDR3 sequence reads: CATSHLVDEQFF. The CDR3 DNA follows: TGTGCCACCAGTCACCTAGTGGATGAGCAGTTCTTC.

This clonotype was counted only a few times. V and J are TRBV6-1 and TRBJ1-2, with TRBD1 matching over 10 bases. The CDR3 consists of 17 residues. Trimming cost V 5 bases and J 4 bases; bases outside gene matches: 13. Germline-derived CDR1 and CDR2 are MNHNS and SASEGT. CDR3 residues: CASSTPGQGSPIYGYTF. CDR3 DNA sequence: TGTGCCAGCAGTACTCCGGGACAGGGGAGTCCAATCTATGGCTACACCTTC.

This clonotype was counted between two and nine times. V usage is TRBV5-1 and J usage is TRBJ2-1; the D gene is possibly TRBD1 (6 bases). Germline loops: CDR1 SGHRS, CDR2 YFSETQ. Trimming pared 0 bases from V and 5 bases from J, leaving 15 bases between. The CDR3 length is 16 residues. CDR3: CASSLGGPMRNNEQFF. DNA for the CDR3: TGCGCCAGCAGCTTGGGGGGGCCTATGCGGAACAATGAGCAGTTCTTC.

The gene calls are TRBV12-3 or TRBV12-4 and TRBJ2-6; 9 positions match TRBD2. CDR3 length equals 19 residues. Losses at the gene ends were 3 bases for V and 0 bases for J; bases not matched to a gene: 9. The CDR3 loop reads CASSFISASGNSGANVLTF. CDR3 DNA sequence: TGTGCCAGCAGTTTCATATCTGCTAGCGGGAACTCTGGGGCCAACGTCCTGACTTTC.

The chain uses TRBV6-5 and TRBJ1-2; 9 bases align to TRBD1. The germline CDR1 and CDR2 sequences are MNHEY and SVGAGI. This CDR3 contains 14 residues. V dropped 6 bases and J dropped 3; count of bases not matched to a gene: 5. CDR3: CASSSGQGYYGYTF. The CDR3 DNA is TGTGCCAGCAGCTCCGGACAGGGGTACTATGGCTACACCTTC.

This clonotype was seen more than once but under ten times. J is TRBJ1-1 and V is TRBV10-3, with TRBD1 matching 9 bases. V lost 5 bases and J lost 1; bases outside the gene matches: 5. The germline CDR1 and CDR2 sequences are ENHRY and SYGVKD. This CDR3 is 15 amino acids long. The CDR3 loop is CAISTRTGENTEAFF. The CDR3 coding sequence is TGTGCCATCAGTACCCGGACAGGGGAGAACACTGAAGCTTTCTTT.

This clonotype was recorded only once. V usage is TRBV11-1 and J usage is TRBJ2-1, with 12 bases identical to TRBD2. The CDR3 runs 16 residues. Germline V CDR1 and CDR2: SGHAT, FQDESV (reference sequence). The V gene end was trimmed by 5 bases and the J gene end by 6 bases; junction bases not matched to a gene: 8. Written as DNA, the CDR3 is TGTGCCAGCAGCAATTTCGGGACTAGCGGGTTCAATGAGCAGTTCTTC. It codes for CASSNFGTSGFNEQFF.

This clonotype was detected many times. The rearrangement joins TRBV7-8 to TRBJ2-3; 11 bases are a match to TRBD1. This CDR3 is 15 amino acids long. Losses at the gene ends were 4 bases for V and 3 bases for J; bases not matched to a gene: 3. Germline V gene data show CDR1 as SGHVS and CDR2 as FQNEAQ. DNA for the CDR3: TGTGCCAGCAGCTGGGACAGGGGGTCGACAGATACGCAGTATTTT. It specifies CASSWDRGSTDTQYF. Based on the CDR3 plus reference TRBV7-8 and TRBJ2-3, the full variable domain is GAGVSQSPRYKVAKRGQDVALRCDPISGHVSLFWYQQALGQGPEFLTYFQNEAQLDKSGLPSDRFFAERPEGSVSTLKIQRTQQEDSAVYLCASSWDRGSTDTQYFGPGTRLTVL.

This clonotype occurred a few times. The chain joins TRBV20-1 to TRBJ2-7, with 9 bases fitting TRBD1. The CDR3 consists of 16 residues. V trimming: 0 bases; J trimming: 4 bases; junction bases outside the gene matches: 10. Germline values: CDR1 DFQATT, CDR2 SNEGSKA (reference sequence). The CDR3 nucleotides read TGCAGTGCTAGAGATAAGGACAGGGGAGTTAGGTACGAGCAGTACTTC. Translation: CSARDKDRGVRYEQYF.

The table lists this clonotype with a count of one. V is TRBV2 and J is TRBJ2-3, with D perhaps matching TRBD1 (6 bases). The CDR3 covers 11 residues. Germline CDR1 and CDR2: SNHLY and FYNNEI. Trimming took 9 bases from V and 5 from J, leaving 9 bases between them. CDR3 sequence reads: CASLGGDTQYF. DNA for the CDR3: TGTGCCAGTTTAGGGGGAGATACGCAGTATTTT.

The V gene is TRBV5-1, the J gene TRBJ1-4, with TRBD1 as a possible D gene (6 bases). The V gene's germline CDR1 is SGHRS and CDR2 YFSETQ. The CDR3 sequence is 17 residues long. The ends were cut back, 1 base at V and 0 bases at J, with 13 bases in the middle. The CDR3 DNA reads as TGCGCCAGCAGCTTGAACCAGGGGACCTCAACTAATGAAAAACTGTTTTTT. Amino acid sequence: CASSLNQGTSTNEKLFF.